A selection of T cell receptor beta chains follows, all from one sample in a study of CD8+ T cells in alopecia areata. Assay: immunoSEQ multiplex PCR; the TCRdb copy retains only in-frame clones and omits some. This sample yields some 200,000 clones, of which about 57% are seen a single time; 1.6% belongs to the top ten. Sequenced material: CD4+ T cells sorted from blood, taken at week 4, from a patient treated with tofacitinib. The receptors were gathered from a human donor with alopecia areata. Each CDR3 is given with its conserved first and last residue. D genes are given only for firm matches. Size tells how often a clone was seen (once, few, many) or the class of an expanded clone, and some rows leave it out.

NA	TRBJ2-5	TRBD2	TRBV2	CASSVFSGGKQETQYF	TGTGCCAGCAGTGTGTTTAGCGGGGGGAAACAAGAGACCCAGTACTTC
many	TRBJ2-3	NA	TRBV12-5	CASGLVVETQYF	TGTGCTAGTGGTTTGGTAGTGGAGACGCAGTATTTT
NA	TRBJ1-1	NA	TRBV7-8	CASSIGEQEAFF	TGTGCCAGCAGCATTGGGGAACAGGAAGCTTTCTTT
NA	TRBJ1-2	NA	TRBV14	CASSQSVTDDYYGYTF	TGTGCCAGCAGCCAATCCGTGACCGACGATTACTATGGCTACACCTTC
NA	TRBJ2-7	NA	TRBV6-5	CAWQRRNLLYEQYF	TGTGCCTGGCAGCGAAGAAACCTCCTCTACGAGCAGTACTTC
few	TRBJ2-2	NA	TRBV19	CASKQATGELFF	TGTGCCAGTAAACAGGCCACCGGGGAGCTGTTTTTT
few	TRBJ2-5	NA	TRBV29-1	CSVRPGTKETQYF	TGCAGCGTTAGACCGGGAACCAAAGAGACCCAGTACTTC
few	TRBJ2-1	NA	TRBV29-1	CSVDWGGYRNEQFF	TGCAGCGTTGATTGGGGGGGCTACAGGAATGAGCAGTTCTTC
NA	TRBJ2-1	TRBD1	TRBV7-2	CASSLAQGAVEQFF	TGTGCCAGCAGCTTAGCACAGGGGGCTGTTGAGCAGTTCTTC
few	TRBJ2-1	NA	TRBV29-1	CTILAGNNEQFF	TGCACCATTTTGGCTGGAAACAATGAGCAGTTCTTC
NA	TRBJ2-7	NA	TRBV5-1	CASGRGTNEQYF	TGCGCCAGCGGAAGAGGGACCAACGAGCAGTACTTC
NA	TRBJ1-1	NA	TRBV29-1	CSVGPGNTEAFF	TGCAGCGTCGGGCCAGGGAACACTGAAGCTTTCTTT
many	TRBJ2-5	NA	TRBV21-1	CASSKWGAGETQYF	TGTGCCAGCAGCAAATGGGGAGCGGGGGAGACCCAGTACTTC
NA	TRBJ1-5	TRBD1	TRBV28	CASRRTGSQPQHF	TGTGCCAGCAGAAGGACAGGGAGTCAGCCCCAGCATTTT
NA	TRBJ2-7	NA	TRBV10-3	CAIRDSKTNYEQYF	TGTGCCATCAGGGACAGCAAAACGAACTACGAGCAGTACTTC
few	TRBJ1-4	NA	TRBV6-6	CASSYLLSSSGEKLFF	TGTGCCAGCAGTTACCTCCTCTCGAGCTCAGGGGAAAAACTGTTTTTT
NA	TRBJ1-2	NA	TRBV10-3	CAISESTVNYGYTF	TGTGCCATCAGTGAGTCAACAGTTAACTATGGCTACACCTTC
NA	TRBJ2-1	NA	TRBV5-6	CASSTPGTYNEQFF	TGTGCCAGCAGCACCCCCGGGACTTACAATGAGCAGTTCTTC
few	TRBJ2-5	TRBD2	TRBV2	CASSEALGLGLAKETQYF	TGTGCCAGCAGTGAAGCGCTTGGGTTAGGACTAGCGAAAGAGACCCAGTACTTC
NA	TRBJ2-3	TRBD1	TRBV18	CASSADRGRTDTQYF	TGTGCCAGCTCAGCCGACAGGGGAAGGACAGATACGCAGTATTTT
NA	TRBJ2-7	TRBD1	TRBV7-2	CASSLMGQGDYEQYF	TGTGCCAGCAGCTTAATGGGACAGGGGGACTACGAGCAGTACTTC
NA	TRBJ2-7	NA	TRBV20-1	CSAVLPYEQYF	TGCAGTGCTGTCCTCCCTTACGAGCAGTACTTC
NA	TRBJ2-3	NA	TRBV29-1	CSVAHRFTNTQYF	TGCAGCGTTGCACATCGGTTCACGAATACGCAGTATTTT
NA	TRBJ1-2	NA	TRBV30	CAWSDNRPTYGYTF	TGTGCCTGGAGTGATAACAGGCCAACCTATGGCTACACCTTC
NA	TRBJ1-2	TRBD1	TRBV7-2	CASSISGQGSFGYTF	TGTGCCAGCAGCATATCGGGACAGGGATCTTTTGGCTACACCTTC
NA	TRBJ1-2	NA	TRBV28	CASSFGSSSGDYTF	TGTGCCAGCAGTTTTGGGTCTAGTTCCGGTGACTACACCTTC
NA	TRBJ2-4	NA	TRBV2	CASTEGQGLKNIQYF	TGTGCCAGCACGGAGGGTCAGGGCCTCAAAAACATTCAGTACTTC
once	TRBJ1-1	NA	TRBV23-1	CASRIVGRNTEAFF	TGCGCCAGCAGAATAGTCGGGCGGAACACTGAAGCTTTCTTT
NA	TRBJ2-1	TRBD2	TRBV2	CASSESSGGFNEQFF	TGTGCCAGCAGTGAGTCTAGCGGGGGGTTCAATGAGCAGTTCTTC
NA	TRBJ2-5	NA	TRBV5-1	CASSTPLAWETQYF	TGCGCCAGCAGCACGCCCCTAGCTTGGGAGACCCAGTACTTC
NA	TRBJ2-3	NA	TRBV7-2	CASSFAGPDTQYF	TGTGCCAGCAGCTTTGCAGGTCCAGATACGCAGTATTTT
few	TRBJ2-4	TRBD1	TRBV11-1	CASSTRTGGVAKNIQYF	TGTGCCAGCAGCACCCGGACAGGCGGTGTAGCCAAAAACATTCAGTACTTC
few	TRBJ2-1	TRBD2	TRBV10-3	CATEGLAGGSYNEQFF	TGTGCCACTGAGGGACTAGCGGGGGGTTCTTACAATGAGCAGTTCTTC
NA	TRBJ2-7	TRBD1	TRBV29-1	CSVGQPQGNSYEQYF	TGCAGCGTTGGCCAACCACAGGGGAACTCCTACGAGCAGTACTTC
once	TRBJ2-5	NA	TRBV5-6	CASSLGYSGETQYF	TGTGCCAGCAGCTTGGGATACAGCGGAGAGACCCAGTACTTC
NA	TRBJ1-6	TRBD1	TRBV30	CAWSWDRESPLHF	TGTGCCTGGAGTTGGGACAGGGAATCACCCCTCCACTTT
once	TRBJ2-5	TRBD2	TRBV29-1	CSVFSGGAGETQYF	TGCAGCGTGTTTAGCGGGGGGGCCGGAGAGACCCAGTACTTC
NA	TRBJ2-3	NA	TRBV7-3	CASSSRGSTDTQYF	TGTGCCAGCAGCTCAAGGGGGAGCACAGATACGCAGTATTTT
few	TRBJ2-7	NA	TRBV30	CAWSPPFAGYEQYF	TGTGCCTGGAGTCCACCATTCGCGGGCTACGAGCAGTACTTC
NA	TRBJ2-1	NA	TRBV10-3	CAISEGRSDEQFF	TGTGCCATCAGTGAGGGCAGATCCGATGAGCAGTTCTTC
NA	TRBJ2-1	TRBD2	TRBV27	CASSLGLAGAEQFF	TGTGCCAGCAGTTTGGGACTAGCGGGGGCCGAGCAGTTCTTC
NA	TRBJ1-1	NA	TRBV15	CATSRPNTEAFF	TGTGCCACCAGCAGGCCGAACACTGAAGCTTTCTTT
NA	TRBJ1-1	NA	TRBV27	CASSSGLFTMNTEAFF	TGTGCCAGCAGTTCGGGACTGTTTACCATGAACACTGAAGCTTTCTTT
few	TRBJ1-2	NA	TRBV29-1	CSVVGQTRGYTF	TGCAGCGTTGTAGGCCAGACGAGAGGCTACACCTTC
many	TRBJ2-7	NA	TRBV2	CASKEGSGSYEQYF	TGTGCCAGCAAGGAGGGTTCAGGATCCTACGAGCAGTACTTC
NA	TRBJ1-5	TRBD1	TRBV5-1	CASSITGDDQPQHF	TGCGCCAGCAGCATTACAGGGGATGATCAGCCCCAGCATTTT
few	TRBJ1-1	NA	TRBV14	CASSQDTKRLNTEAFF	TGTGCCAGCAGCCAAGATACCAAAAGGCTGAACACTGAAGCTTTCTTT
few	TRBJ1-1	NA	TRBV7-9	CASSLGSGMDTEAFF	TGTGCCAGCAGCTTGGGGAGTGGCATGGACACTGAAGCTTTCTTT
once	TRBJ2-7	NA	TRBV29-1	CSVDSGVAYEQYF	TGCAGCGTTGACTCGGGGGTGGCCTACGAGCAGTACTTC
many	TRBJ2-1	TRBD2	TRBV7-2	CASSLSGLAGNNEQFF	TGTGCCAGCAGCTTGTCTGGACTAGCGGGGAACAATGAGCAGTTCTTC